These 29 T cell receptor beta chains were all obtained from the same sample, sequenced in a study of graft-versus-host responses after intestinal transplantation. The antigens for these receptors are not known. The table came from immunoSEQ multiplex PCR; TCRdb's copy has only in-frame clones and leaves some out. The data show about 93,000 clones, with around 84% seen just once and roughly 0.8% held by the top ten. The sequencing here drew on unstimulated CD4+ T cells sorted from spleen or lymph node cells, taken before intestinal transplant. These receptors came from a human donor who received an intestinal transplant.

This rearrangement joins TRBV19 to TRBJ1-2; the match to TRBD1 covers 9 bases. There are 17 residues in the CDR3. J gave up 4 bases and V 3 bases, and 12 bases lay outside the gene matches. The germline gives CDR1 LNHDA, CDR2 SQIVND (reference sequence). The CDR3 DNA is TGTGCCAGTAGTATCATCGCGGGGACAGGGACGTTCTATGGCTACACCTTC. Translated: CASSIIAGTGTFYGYTF.

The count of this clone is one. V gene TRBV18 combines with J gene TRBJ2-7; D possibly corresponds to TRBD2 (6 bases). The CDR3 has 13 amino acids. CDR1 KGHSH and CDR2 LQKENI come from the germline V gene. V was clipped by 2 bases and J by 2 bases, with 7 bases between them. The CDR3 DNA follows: TGTGCCAGCTCACCAGGGACTCCCTACGAGCAGTACTTC. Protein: CASSPGTPYEQYF.

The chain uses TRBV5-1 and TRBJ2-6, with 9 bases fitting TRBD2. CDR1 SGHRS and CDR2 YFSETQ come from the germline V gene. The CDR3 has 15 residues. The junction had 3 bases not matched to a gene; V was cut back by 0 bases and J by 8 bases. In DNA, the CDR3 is TGCGCCAGCAGCTTGGGCGGGGGGGGGACCAACGTCCTGACTTTC. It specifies CASSLGGGGTNVLTF.

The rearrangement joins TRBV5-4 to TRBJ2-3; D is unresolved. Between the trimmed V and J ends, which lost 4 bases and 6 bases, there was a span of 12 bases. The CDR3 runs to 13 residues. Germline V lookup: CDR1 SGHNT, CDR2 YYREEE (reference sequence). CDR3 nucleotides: TGTGCCAGCAGCCCCCCTACGAGCGATACGCAGTATTTT. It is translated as CASSPPTSDTQYF.

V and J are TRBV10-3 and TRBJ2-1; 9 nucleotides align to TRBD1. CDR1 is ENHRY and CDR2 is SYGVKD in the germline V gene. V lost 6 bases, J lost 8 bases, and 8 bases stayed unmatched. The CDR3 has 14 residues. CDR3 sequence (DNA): TGTGCCATCAGCCTGGACAGGGGCGTAGATGAGCAGTTCTTC. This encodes CAISLDRGVDEQFF.

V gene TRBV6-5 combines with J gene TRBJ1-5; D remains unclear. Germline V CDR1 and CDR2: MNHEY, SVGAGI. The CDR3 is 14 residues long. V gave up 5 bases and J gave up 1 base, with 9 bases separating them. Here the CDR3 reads CASSISGSNQPQHF. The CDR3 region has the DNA TGTGCCAGCAGTATATCGGGGAGCAATCAGCCCCAGCATTTT.

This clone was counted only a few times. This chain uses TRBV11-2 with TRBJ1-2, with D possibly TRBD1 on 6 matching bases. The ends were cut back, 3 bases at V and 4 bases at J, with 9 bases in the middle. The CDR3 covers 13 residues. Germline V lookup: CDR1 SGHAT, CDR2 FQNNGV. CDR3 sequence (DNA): TGTGCCAGCAGCTTTGGACAGCTCTATGGCTACACCTTC. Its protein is CASSFGQLYGYTF.

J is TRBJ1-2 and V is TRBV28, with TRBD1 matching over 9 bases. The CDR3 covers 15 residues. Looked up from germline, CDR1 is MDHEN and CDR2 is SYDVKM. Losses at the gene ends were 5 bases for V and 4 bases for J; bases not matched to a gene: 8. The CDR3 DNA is TGTGCCAGCAGTCAGTACAGGGGGCCTTTCTATGGCTACACCTTC. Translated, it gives CASSQYRGPFYGYTF.

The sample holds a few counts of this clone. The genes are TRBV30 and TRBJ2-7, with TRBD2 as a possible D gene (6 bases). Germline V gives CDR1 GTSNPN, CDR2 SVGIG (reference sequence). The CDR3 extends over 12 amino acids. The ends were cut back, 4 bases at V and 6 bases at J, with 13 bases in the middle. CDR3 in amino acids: CAWTHGGPEQYF. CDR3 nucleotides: TGTGCCTGGACCCATGGAGGGCCCGAGCAGTACTTC.

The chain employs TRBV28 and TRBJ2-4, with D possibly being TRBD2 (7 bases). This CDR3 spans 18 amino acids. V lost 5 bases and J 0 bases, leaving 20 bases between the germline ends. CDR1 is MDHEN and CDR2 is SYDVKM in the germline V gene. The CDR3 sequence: CASSAVGGAVLAKNIQYF. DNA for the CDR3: TGTGCCAGCAGTGCGGTGGGGGGGGCGGTTTTAGCCAAAAACATTCAGTACTTC.

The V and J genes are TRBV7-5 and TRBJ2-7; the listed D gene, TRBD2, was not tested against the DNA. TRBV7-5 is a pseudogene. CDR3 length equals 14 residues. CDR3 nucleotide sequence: TGTGCCAGAAGCTGGGAGTGTGATCTATACGAGCAGTACTTC. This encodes CARSWECDLYEQYF.

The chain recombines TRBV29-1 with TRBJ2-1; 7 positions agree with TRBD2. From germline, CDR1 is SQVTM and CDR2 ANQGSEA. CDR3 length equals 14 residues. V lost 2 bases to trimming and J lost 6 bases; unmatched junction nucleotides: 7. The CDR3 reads CSVEWEGGSNEQFF. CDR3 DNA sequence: TGCAGCGTTGAATGGGAGGGTGGAAGCAATGAGCAGTTCTTC.

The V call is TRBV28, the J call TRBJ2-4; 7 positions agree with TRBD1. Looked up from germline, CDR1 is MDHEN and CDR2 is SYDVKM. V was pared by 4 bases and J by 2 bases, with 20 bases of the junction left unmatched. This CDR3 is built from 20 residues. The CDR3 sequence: CASSSPGTVYYPSTKNIQYF. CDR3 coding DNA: TGTGCCAGCAGTTCCCCCGGGACAGTCTATTACCCTAGCACCAAAAACATTCAGTACTTC.

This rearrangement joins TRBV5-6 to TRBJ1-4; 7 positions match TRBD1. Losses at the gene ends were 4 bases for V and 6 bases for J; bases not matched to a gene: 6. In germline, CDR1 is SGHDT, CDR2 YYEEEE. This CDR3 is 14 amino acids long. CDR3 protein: CASSTQGDDEKLFF. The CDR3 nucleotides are TGTGCCAGCAGCACCCAGGGGGACGATGAAAAACTGTTTTTT. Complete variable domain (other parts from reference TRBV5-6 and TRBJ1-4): DAGVTQSPTHLIKTRGQQVTLRCSPKSGHDTVSWYQQALGQGPQFIFQYYEEEERQRGNFPDRFSGHQFPNYSSELNVNALLLGDSALYLCASSTQGDDEKLFFGSGTQLSVL.

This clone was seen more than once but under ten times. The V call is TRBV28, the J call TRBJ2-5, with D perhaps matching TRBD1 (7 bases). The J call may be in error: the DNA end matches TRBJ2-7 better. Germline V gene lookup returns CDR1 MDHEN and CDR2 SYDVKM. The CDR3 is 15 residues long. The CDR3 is CASSFIWAGGYEQYF. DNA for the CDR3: TGTGCCAGCAGTTTTATTTGGGCAGGGGGGTACGAGCAGTACTTC.

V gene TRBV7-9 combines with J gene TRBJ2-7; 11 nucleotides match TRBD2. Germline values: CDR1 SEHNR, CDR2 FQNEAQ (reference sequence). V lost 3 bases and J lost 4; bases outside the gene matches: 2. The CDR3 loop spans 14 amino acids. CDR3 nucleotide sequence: TGTGCCAGCAGCTTTACTAGCGGGAGTTACGAGCAGTACTTC. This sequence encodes CASSFTSGSYEQYF.

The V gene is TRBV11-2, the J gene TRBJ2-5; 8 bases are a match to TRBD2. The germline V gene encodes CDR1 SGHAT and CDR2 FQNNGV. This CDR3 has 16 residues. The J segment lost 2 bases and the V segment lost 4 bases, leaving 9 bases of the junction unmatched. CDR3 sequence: CASSSLGSGGQETQYF. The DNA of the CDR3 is TGTGCCAGCAGCTCCTTGGGGAGCGGGGGACAAGAGACCCAGTACTTC.

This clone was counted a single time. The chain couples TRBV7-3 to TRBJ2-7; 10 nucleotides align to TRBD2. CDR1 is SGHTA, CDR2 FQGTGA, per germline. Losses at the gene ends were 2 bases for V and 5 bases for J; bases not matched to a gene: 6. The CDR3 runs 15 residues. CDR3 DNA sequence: TGTGCCAGCAGCTTAGAGCGGGAGGGCGTCAACGAGCAGTACTTC. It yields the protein CASSLEREGVNEQYF.

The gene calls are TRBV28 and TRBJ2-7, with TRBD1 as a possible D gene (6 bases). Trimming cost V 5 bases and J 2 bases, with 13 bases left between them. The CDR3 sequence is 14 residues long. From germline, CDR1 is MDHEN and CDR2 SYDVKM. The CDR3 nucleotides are TGTGCCAGCAGTCCGGGACACGGACCCTACGAGCAGTACTTC. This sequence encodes CASSPGHGPYEQYF.

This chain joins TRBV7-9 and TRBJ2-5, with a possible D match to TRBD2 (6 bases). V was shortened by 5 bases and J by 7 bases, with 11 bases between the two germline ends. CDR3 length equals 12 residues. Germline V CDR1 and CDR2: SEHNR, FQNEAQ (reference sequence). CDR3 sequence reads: CASSRLVGTQYF. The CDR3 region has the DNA TGTGCCAGCAGCCGACTAGTTGGGACCCAGTACTTC.

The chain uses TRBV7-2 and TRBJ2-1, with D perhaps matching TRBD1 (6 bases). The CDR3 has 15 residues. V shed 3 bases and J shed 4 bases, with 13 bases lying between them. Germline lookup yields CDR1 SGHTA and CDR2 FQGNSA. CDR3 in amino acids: CASSLADRTYNEQFF. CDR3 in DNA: TGTGCCAGCAGCTTGGCCGACAGGACATACAATGAGCAGTTCTTC.

CDR3 residues: CASRLGTGEETQYF. The DNA of the CDR3 is TGCGCCAGCAGACTAGGGACAGGGGAGGAGACCCAGTACTTC. The rearrangement joins TRBV5-1 to TRBJ2-5, with 10 bases matching TRBD1. Germline loops: CDR1 SGHRS, CDR2 YFSETQ. CDR3 length equals 14 residues. The V gene end was trimmed by 5 bases and the J gene end by 5 bases; junction bases not matched to a gene: 6.

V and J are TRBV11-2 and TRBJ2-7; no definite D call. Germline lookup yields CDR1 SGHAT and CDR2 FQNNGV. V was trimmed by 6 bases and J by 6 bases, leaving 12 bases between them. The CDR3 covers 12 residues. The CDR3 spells CASSPSPGEQYF. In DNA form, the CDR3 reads TGTGCCAGCAGTCCATCTCCAGGCGAGCAGTACTTC.

This CDR3 is CASSPRQAVYSNQPQHF. In DNA, the CDR3 is TGTGCCAGCAGCCCACGACAGGCAGTTTATAGCAATCAGCCCCAGCATTTT. The V call is TRBV7-2, the J call TRBJ1-5, with D tentatively TRBD1 (6 bases). V was cut by 5 bases and J by 0 bases, with 17 bases left in between. In germline, CDR1 is SGHTA, CDR2 FQGNSA. The CDR3 sequence is 17 residues long.

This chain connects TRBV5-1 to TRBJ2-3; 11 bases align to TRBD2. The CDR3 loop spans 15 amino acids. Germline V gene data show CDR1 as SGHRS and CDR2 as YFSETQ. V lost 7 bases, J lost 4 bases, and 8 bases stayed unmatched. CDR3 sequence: CASSMTSGAPDTQYF. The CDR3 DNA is TGCGCCAGCTCCATGACTAGCGGGGCCCCAGATACGCAGTATTTT. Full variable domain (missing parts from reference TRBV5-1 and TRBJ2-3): KAGVTQTPRYLIKTRGQQVTLSCSPISGHRSVSWYQQTPGQGLQFLFEYFSETQRNKGNFPGRFSGRQFSNSRSEMNVSTLELGDSALYLCASSMTSGAPDTQYFGPGTRLTVL.

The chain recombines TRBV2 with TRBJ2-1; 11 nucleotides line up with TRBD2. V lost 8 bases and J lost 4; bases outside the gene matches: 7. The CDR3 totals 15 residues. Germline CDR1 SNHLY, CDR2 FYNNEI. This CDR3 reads CASGPGTSGYNEQFF. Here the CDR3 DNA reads TGTGCCAGCGGGCCCGGGACTAGCGGTTACAATGAGCAGTTCTTC.

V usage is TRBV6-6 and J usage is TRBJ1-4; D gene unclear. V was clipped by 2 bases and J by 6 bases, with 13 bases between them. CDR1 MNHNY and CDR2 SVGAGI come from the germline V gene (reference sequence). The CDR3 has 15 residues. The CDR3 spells CASSYLGDRDEKLFF. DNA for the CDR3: TGTGCCAGCAGTTACCTAGGCGACCGTGATGAAAAACTGTTTTTT.

The CDR3 DNA follows: TGTGCCAGCAGCTTAGGTTGGGCTGGGGCTACCCAAGAGACCCAGTACTTC. Encoded protein: CASSLGWAGATQETQYF. The V gene is TRBV7-9, the J gene TRBJ2-5; D perhaps matches TRBD1 (5 bases). CDR3 length: 17 amino acids. V was trimmed by 1 base and J by 1 base, leaving 16 bases between them. CDR1 and CDR2 from the germline V gene are SEHNR and FQNEAQ (reference sequence).

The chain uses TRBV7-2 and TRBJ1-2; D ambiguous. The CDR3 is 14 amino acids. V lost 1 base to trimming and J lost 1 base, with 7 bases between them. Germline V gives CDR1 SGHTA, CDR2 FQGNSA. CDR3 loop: CASSLGQNNYGYTF. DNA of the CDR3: TGTGCCAGCAGCTTAGGGCAAAATAACTATGGCTACACCTTC.